Below, one TCR beta chain is given with its context. Repertoires were generated with immunoSEQ multiplex PCR, while TCRdb's copy carries only in-frame clones and drops some. Here the sample spans some 2.4 million clones, more than 85% being singletons. The data belong to a study of shared clonotypes between healthy human individuals. This CDR3 contains 15 residues. Germline lookup yields CDR1 SGHVS and CDR2 FNYEAQ. The J segment lost 0 bases and the V segment lost 5 bases, leaving 6 bases of the junction unmatched. The sample comprised naive CD4+ T cells from PBMCs. Documented subset: CD45RA+ positively selected. The TCR sequence derives from a man between 18 and 29 years old in good health. Some clones in this sample may be carry-over from other donors' samples. V and J are TRBV7-6 and TRBJ1-1; 7 nucleotides agree with TRBD1. Written as DNA, the CDR3 is TGTGCCAGCAGCCCCCCGACAGGGATGAACACTGAAGCTTTCTTT. Translating gives CASSPPTGMNTEAFF.